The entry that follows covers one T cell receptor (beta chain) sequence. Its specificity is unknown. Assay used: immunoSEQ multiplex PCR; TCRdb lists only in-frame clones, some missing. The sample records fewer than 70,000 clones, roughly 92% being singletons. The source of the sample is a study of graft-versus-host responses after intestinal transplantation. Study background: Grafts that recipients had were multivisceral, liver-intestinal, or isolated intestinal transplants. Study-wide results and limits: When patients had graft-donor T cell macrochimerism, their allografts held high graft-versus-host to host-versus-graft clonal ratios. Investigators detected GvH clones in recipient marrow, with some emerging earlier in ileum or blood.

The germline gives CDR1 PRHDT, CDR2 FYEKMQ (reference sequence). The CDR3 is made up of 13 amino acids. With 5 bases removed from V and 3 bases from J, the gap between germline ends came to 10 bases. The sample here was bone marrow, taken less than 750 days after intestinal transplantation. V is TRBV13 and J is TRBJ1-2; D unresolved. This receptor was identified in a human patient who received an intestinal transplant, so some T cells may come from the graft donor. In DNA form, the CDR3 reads TGTGCCAGCAGCCCCGGGAGGCACTATGGCTACACCTTC. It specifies CASSPGRHYGYTF.